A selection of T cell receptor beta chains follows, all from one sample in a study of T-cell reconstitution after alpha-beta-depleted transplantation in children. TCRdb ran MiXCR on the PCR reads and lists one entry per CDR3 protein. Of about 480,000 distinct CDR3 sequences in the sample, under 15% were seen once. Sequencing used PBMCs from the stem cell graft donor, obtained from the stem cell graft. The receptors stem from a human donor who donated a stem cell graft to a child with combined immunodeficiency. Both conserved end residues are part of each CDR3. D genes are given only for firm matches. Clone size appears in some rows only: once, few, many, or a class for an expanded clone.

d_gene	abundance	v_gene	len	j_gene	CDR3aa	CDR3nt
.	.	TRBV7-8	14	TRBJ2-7	CASSSWGGSYEQYF	TGTGCCAGCAGCTCGTGGGGCGGTTCCTACGAGCAGTACTTC
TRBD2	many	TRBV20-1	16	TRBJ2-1	CSARDWSGGSYNEQFF	TGCAGTGCTAGAGATTGGAGCGGGGGCTCCTACAATGAGCAGTTCTTC
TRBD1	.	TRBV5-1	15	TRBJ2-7	CASSLAGDSSYEQYF	TGCGCCAGCAGCTTGGCCGGGGACAGTTCCTACGAGCAGTACTTC
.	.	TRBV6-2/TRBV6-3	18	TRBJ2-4	CASSYFGGLPRAKNIQYF	TGTGCCAGCAGTTACTTCGGAGGCTTGCCGAGGGCCAAAAACATTCAGTACTTC
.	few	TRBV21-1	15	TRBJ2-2	CASVRDRDGTGELFF	TGTGCCAGCGTCCGGGACAGGGATGGCACCGGGGAGCTGTTTTTT
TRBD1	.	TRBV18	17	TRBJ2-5	CASSPIKAGTGAETQYF	TGTGCCAGCTCACCGATAAAAGCCGGGACAGGCGCGGAGACCCAGTACTTC
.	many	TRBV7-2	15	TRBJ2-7	CASSRGGKGSYEQYF	TGTGCCAGCAGCCGAGGGGGAAAAGGGTCCTACGAGCAGTACTTC
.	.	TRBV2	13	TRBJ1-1	CASSGPKVTEAFF	TGTGCCAGCAGTGGGCCTAAGGTCACTGAAGCTTTCTTT
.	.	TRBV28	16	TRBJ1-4	CASSLQEDATNEKLFF	TGTGCCAGCAGTTTACAGGAAGATGCAACTAATGAAAAACTGTTTTTT
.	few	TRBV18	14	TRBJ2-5	CASSPPPGDETQYF	TGTGCCAGCTCACCACCCCCAGGGGACGAGACCCAGTACTTC
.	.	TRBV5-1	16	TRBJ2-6	CASSLAQSSGANVLTF	TGCGCCAGCAGCTTGGCCCAGAGCTCTGGGGCCAACGTCCTGACTTTC
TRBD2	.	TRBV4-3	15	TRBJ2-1	CASSRVSGRGDEQFF	TGCGCCAGCAGCCGAGTTAGCGGGAGGGGGGATGAGCAGTTCTTC
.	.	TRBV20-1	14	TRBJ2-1	CSARGTATYNEQFF	TGCAGTGCTAGGGGGACCGCCACCTACAATGAGCAGTTCTTC
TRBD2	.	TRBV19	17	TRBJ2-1	CASSIVLAGGLNNEQFF	TGTGCCAGTAGTATAGTACTAGCGGGAGGGCTAAACAATGAGCAGTTCTTC
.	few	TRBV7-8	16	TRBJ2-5	CASSLWIGEKKETQYF	TGTGCCAGCAGCTTATGGATCGGGGAAAAGAAGGAGACCCAGTACTTC
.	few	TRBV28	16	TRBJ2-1	CASSSRIAEPYNEQFF	TGTGCCAGCAGTTCGAGAATAGCGGAGCCCTACAATGAGCAGTTCTTC
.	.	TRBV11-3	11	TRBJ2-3	CASRKTDTQYF	TGTGCCAGCCGGAAAACAGATACGCAGTATTTT
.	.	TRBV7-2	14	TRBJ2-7	CASSSDTYSYEQYF	TGTGCCAGCAGCTCGGACACCTACTCCTACGAGCAGTACTTC
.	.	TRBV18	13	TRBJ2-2	CASLPGTSGELFF	TGTGCCAGCTTACCTGGGACGTCCGGGGAGCTGTTTTTT
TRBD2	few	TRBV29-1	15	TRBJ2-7	CSVELRAGREYEQYF	TGCAGCGTTGAATTGCGAGCGGGGAGGGAATACGAGCAGTACTTC
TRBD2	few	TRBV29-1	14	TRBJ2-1	CSAGTSGAGNEQFF	TGCAGCGCCGGGACTAGCGGGGCGGGTAATGAGCAGTTCTTC
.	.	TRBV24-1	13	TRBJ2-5	CATSDLRRETQYF	TGTGCCACCAGTGATTTGCGTAGGGAGACCCAGTACTTC
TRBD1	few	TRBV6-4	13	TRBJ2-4	CASSARTGYIQYF	TGTGCCAGCAGCGCCCGGACAGGGTACATTCAGTACTTC
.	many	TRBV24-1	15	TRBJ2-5	CATSATEGTQETQYF	TGTGCCACCAGTGCTACCGAGGGGACCCAAGAGACCCAGTACTTC
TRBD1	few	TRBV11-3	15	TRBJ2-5	CASSLGQGSQETQYF	TGTGCCAGCAGCTTAGGACAGGGGAGTCAAGAGACCCAGTACTTC
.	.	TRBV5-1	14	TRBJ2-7	CASSWDSISYEQYF	TGCGCCAGCAGCTGGGACTCCATTTCCTACGAGCAGTACTTC
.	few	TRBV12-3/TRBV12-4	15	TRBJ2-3	CASSFTGADTDTQYF	TGTGCCAGCAGTTTTACTGGGGCGGACACAGATACGCAGTATTTT
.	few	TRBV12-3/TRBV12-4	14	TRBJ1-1	CASSLEPMNTEAFF	TGTGCCAGCAGTCTAGAACCTATGAACACTGAAGCTTTCTTT
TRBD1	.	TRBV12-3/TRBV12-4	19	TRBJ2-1	CASSFVTGGDRTGDNEQFF	TGTGCCAGCAGTTTTGTAACAGGGGGGGATCGGACAGGGGACAATGAGCAGTTCTTC
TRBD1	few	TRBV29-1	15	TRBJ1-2	CSVPDRTVANYGYTF	TGCAGCGTCCCGGACAGGACGGTCGCTAACTATGGCTACACCTTC
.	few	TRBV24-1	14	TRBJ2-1	CATSEHGYVDEQFF	TGTGCCACCAGTGAGCACGGGTATGTGGATGAGCAGTTCTTC
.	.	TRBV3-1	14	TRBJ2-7	CASSQVNRAYEQYF	TGTGCCAGCAGCCAAGTGAACAGAGCCTACGAGCAGTACTTC
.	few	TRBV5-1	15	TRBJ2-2	CASSSVVGLTGELFF	TGCGCCAGCAGCTCCGTTGTAGGGCTCACCGGGGAGCTGTTTTTT
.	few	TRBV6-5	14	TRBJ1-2	CASSLHQGAYGYTF	TGTGCCAGCAGCCTCCACCAGGGTGCCTATGGCTACACCTTC
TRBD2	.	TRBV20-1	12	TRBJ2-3	CSESGEGDTQYF	TGCAGTGAAAGCGGGGAGGGAGATACGCAGTATTTT
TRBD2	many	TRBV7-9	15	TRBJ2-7	CASSPGTSGDREQYF	TGTGCCAGCAGCCCCGGGACTAGCGGGGATAGGGAGCAGTACTTC
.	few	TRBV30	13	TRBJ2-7	CAWSVTGDSEQYF	TGTGCCTGGAGTGTAACCGGGGATTCGGAGCAGTACTTC
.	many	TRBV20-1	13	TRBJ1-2	CSARGELRHGYTF	TGCAGTGCTAGAGGAGAACTCAGACATGGCTACACCTTC
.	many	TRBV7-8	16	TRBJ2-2	CASSFLQPPWTGELFF	TGTGCCAGCAGCTTTTTACAGCCCCCGTGGACCGGGGAGCTGTTTTTT
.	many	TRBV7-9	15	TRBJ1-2	CASSLGGGSGYGYTF	TGTGCCAGCAGCTTAGGCGGAGGCTCTGGCTATGGCTACACCTTC
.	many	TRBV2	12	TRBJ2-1	CASSEARDREFF	TGTGCCAGCAGTGAAGCCCGCGACCGGGAGTTCTTC